This T cell receptor beta chain is drawn from a study of glioma-infiltrating T cells after dendritic cell vaccination (dated by TCRdb to the mid-2010s). Background on the whole study: Of the 15 glioblastoma patients in the cohort, all drawn from Phase I and II dendritic cell vaccination trials, 9 were newly diagnosed and 6 had recurrent disease. Between the early 2000s and the early 2010s, the patients were given dendritic cell vaccination pulsed with autologous tumor lysate. The vaccine consisted of monocyte-derived dendritic cells cultured less than eight days with IL-4 and GM-CSF, then pulsed overnight with autologous tumor lysate. Patients received three intradermal dendritic cell vaccine injections at biweekly intervals in the arm below the axilla. In glioblastoma patients vaccinated with dendritic cells, deep sequencing of TCR beta CDR3 regions served to measure tumor-infiltrating lymphocyte content and to compare repertoires between tumor and blood. Survival after dendritic cell vaccination was correlated with TCR sequencing metrics such as TIL content and the overlap between tumor and blood repertoires. The study at large found these results: No direct relationship between TCR clonality and survival was found, suggesting a diverse polyclonal response may matter. The cohort was small and heterogeneous, few patients had complete blood and tumor sets, and even fewer had initial-recurrent tumor pairs. Longer time to progression and overall survival after dendritic cell vaccination were predicted by higher estimated pretreatment TIL content. The three-group TCR overlap response model was characterized as speculative, and prospective validation of the model was stated to be required.

Using the immunoSEQ assay, TCRB CDR3 regions were amplified from 1.5 to 2 micrograms of genomic DNA, or from all available DNA when less than that was on hand. The multiplex PCR relied on 60 forward primers for TCR V beta segments and 13 reverse primers for J beta segments. Synthetic control templates were spiked into each sample at limiting dilution to estimate reads per starting template. Reads of 87 bp were generated by sequencing on the Illumina HiSeq System. As for the original processing: To remove PCR and sequencing errors, closely related sequences were merged with a nearest neighbor algorithm. TCR overlap was defined as the percentage of unique tumor TCR beta sequences that were also found in the peripheral blood of the same patient. TCRdb holds this immuneACCESS table with in-frame rearrangements only. Some clones are missing; in checked studies, unresolved V genes explain under half, and the rest has no known cause. V and J calls and clone size come straight from that table; D and trimming were deduced from the DNA. This sample lists about 87,000 clones; about four fifths were detected once. The ten largest clonotypes hold 6% to 8.5% of the sample.

The cysteine opens and the phenylalanine closes a CDR3 of 12 amino acids. Here the CDR3 DNA is all that survives: 36 bases in frame from base 1. Here V drops 7 bases and J drops 8 bases, and the junction holds 7 bases not matched to any gene. CDR1 LGHNT and CDR2 FRNRAP were looked up in the germline V gene. Note on this clone: Its target antigen remains unknown. No much larger clone exists at a distance of one base, and base qualities are not known.

What this sample's time point label stands for: after dendritic cell vaccination, including at tumor progression/relapse. To be selected, patients needed enough residual fresh-frozen tumor tissue and more than two years of available survival data. An isocitrate dehydrogenase mutation was not carried by any of the glioblastoma patients, although molecular status was otherwise variable. PBMC were collected before vaccination, two weeks after the third vaccination, and at tumor progression if progression occurred. The Qiagen DNeasy Blood extraction Kit was used to extract genomic DNA. The TCR comes from a human donor with glioblastoma. The chain joins TRBV12-5 to TRBJ1-2, with 7 bases in between that match TRBD1. This specimen consisted of blood, obtained after dendritic cell vaccination. The CDR3 region: CASAPGQKGYTF. The DNA sequence follows: TGTGCTAGTGCCCCGGGACAGAAGGGCTACACCTTC.